A single sample gave rise to the 13 T cell receptor beta chains below, sequenced in a study of T cell responses to AZD1222 COVID-19 vaccine. Assay: immunoSEQ multiplex PCR; the TCRdb copy retains only in-frame clones and omits some. The sample lists about 120,000 clones, around 87% seen once, with approximately 12% in the top ten. Source: peripheral blood, taken on day 0 of AZD1222 vaccination. Every receptor here comes from an adult in good health.

V and J are TRBV9 and TRBJ2-7, with unresolved D. This CDR3 comprises 12 residues. The ends were cut back, 3 bases at V and 3 bases at J, with 7 bases in the middle. Per the germline V gene, CDR1 is SGDLS and CDR2 is YYNGEE. As DNA, the CDR3 is TGTGCCAGCAGCGGCGACGGCTACGAGCAGTACTTC. Its protein is CASSGDGYEQYF.

The chain joins TRBV7-9 to TRBJ1-4; D is perhaps TRBD1 (5 bases). V lost 0 bases, J lost 7 bases, and 15 bases lay in between. This CDR3 has 16 residues. Per the germline V gene, CDR1 is SEHNR and CDR2 is FQNEAQ (reference sequence). The CDR3 DNA reads as TGTGCCAGCAGCTTAGCCCCCGGGTGGGGCGGTGAAAAACTGTTTTTT. Translating gives CASSLAPGWGGEKLFF.

The chain carries TRBV28 and TRBJ2-1; 9 bases are shared with TRBD1. With V trimmed by 2 bases and J by 5 bases, 4 bases remained unmatched. CDR1 is MDHEN, CDR2 SYDVKM, per germline. The CDR3 loop spans 15 amino acids. The DNA for the CDR3 is TGTGCCAGCAGTTTAACCGGGACAGGGAACAATGAGCAGTTCTTC. Its protein is CASSLTGTGNNEQFF.

This sequence joins TRBV7-3 and TRBJ1-2, with 8 nucleotides matching TRBD1. Looked up from germline, CDR1 is SGHTA and CDR2 is FQGTGA. Trimming at V came to 5 bases and at J to 4 bases, leaving 3 bases not matched to a gene. The CDR3 is 13 amino acids. The CDR3 spells CASSPTGGYGYTF. For the CDR3, the DNA is TGTGCCAGCAGCCCAACAGGGGGCTATGGCTACACCTTC.

This clone was observed a single time. The chain employs TRBV7-9 and TRBJ1-1; no clear D gene. The ends were cut back, 5 bases at V and 6 bases at J, with 19 bases in the middle. Germline assignment: CDR1 SEHNR and CDR2 FQNEAQ (reference sequence). The CDR3 is 15 residues long. The CDR3 DNA is TGTGCCAGCAGCCACGAAGGCGAGGGATTGGCTGAAGCTTTCTTT. As protein: CASSHEGEGLAEAFF.

The chain carries TRBV6-4 and TRBJ2-7; weak D call: TRBD2 (6 bases). Germline lookup yields CDR1 MRHNA and CDR2 SNTAGT. The V and J ends lost 3 bases and 2 bases respectively, with 14 bases between them. CDR3 length: 15 amino acids. The chain's CDR3 is CASSDPTGEAYEQYF. In nucleotides, the CDR3 is TGTGCCAGCAGTGATCCGACGGGGGAGGCCTACGAGCAGTACTTC.

This chain links TRBV28 with TRBJ1-3; D might be TRBD1 (6 bases). The CDR3 length is 16 residues. Germline V CDR1 and CDR2: MDHEN, SYDVKM. Trimming removed 5 bases from V and 0 bases from J, with 14 bases in between. The DNA for the CDR3 is TGTGCCAGCAGTCCCCCTAGGACAGTCTCTGGAAACACCATATATTTT. Translated, it gives CASSPPRTVSGNTIYF.

V gene TRBV9 combines with J gene TRBJ2-5; TRBD1 might be the D (7 bases). With 4 bases removed from V and 1 base from J, the gap between germline ends came to 11 bases. Germline loops: CDR1 SGDLS, CDR2 YYNGEE. The CDR3 runs 14 residues. CDR3 bases: TGTGCCAGCAGCTCCCAGGGGGGCCAAGAGACCCAGTACTTC. Protein: CASSSQGGQETQYF. The whole variable domain, remainder taken from reference TRBV9 and TRBJ2-5, is DSGVTQTPKHLITATGQRVTLRCSPRSGDLSVYWYQQSLDQGLQFLIQYYNGEERAKGNILERFSAQQFPDLHSELNLSSLELGDSALYFCASSSQGGQETQYFGPGTRLLVL.

This clone was seen more than once but under ten times. The J gene is TRBJ1-2, the V gene TRBV28; TRBD1 might be the D (6 bases). The germline gives CDR1 MDHEN, CDR2 SYDVKM. The V end was cut by 4 bases, the J end by 4 bases, with 25 bases between. The CDR3 loop spans 18 amino acids. CDR3 protein: CASSSLGRGGPQAYGYTF. As DNA, the CDR3 is TGTGCCAGCAGTTCACTGGGGCGTGGGGGGCCCCAGGCCTATGGCTACACCTTC.

The chain recombines TRBV24-1 with TRBJ2-5; 12 nucleotides agree with TRBD1. The V gene's germline CDR1 is KGHDR and CDR2 SFDVKD. V lost 7 bases, J lost 4 bases, and 3 bases stayed unmatched. The CDR3 runs to 14 residues. The CDR3 DNA is TGTGCCACCAGAGGGACAGGGGGCAGAGAGACCCAGTACTTC. Residues: CATRGTGGRETQYF.

This chain joins TRBV7-9 and TRBJ2-5; possibly TRBD1 for D (7 bases). Germline loops: CDR1 SEHNR, CDR2 FQNEAQ (reference sequence). The CDR3 contains 16 residues. V dropped 3 bases and J dropped 5 bases, with 19 bases sitting between them. The CDR3 is CASSLRLDPRGETQYF. The DNA for the CDR3 is TGTGCCAGCAGCTTGAGACTAGACCCCAGGGGGGAGACCCAGTACTTC.

Remarks on this clone: A much bigger clone sits one base away, suggesting this may be a read error. The chain uses TRBV9 and TRBJ2-3; D is ambiguous. The CDR3 sequence is 12 residues long. Per the germline V gene, CDR1 is SGDLS and CDR2 is YYNGEE. V dropped 4 bases and J dropped 2 bases, with 5 bases sitting between them. The CDR3: CASSPNTDTQYF. CDR3 DNA: TGTGCCAGCAGCCCAAACACAGATACGCAGTATTTT.

This chain uses TRBV9 with TRBJ1-1; no firm D call. The CDR3 length is 14 residues. Trimming stripped 0 bases from V and 6 bases from J, with 12 bases between. Germline V CDR1 and CDR2: SGDLS, YYNGEE. In DNA, the CDR3 is TGTGCCAGCAGCGTAGGTGAGTGGCAGGCTGAAGCTTTCTTT. It codes for CASSVGEWQAEAFF.